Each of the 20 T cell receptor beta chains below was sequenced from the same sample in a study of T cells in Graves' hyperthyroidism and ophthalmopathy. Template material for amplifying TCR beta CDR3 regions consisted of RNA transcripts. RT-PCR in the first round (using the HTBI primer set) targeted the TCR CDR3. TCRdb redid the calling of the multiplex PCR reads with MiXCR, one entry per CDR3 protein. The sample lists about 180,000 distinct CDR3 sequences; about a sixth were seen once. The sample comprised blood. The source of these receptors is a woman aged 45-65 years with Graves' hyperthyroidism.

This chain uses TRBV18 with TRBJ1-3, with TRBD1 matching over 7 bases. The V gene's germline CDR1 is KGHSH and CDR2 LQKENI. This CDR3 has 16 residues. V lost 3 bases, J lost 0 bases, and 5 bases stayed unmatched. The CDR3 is CASSPGQISSGNTIYF. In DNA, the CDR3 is TGTGCCAGCTCACCGGGACAGATTAGCTCTGGAAACACCATATATTTT.

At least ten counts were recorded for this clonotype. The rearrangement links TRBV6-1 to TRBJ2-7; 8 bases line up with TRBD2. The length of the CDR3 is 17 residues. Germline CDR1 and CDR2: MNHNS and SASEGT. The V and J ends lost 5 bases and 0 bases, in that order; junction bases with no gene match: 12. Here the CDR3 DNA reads TGTGCCAGCAGTTTCCCCCCTTCTAGCGGGTCCTCCTACGAGCAGTACTTC. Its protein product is CASSFPPSSGSSYEQYF.

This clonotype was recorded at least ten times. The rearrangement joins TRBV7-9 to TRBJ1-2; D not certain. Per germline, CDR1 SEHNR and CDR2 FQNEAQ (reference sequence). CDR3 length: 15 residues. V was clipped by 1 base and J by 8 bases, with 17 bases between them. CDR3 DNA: TGTGCCAGCAGCTTAGATCGAACGGGCTTTTGGGGCTACACCTTC. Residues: CASSLDRTGFWGYTF.

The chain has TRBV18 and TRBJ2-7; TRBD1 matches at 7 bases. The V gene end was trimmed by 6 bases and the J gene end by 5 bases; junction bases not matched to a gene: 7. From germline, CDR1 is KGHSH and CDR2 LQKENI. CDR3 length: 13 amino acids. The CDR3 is CASSSNRGNEQYF. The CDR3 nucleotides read TGTGCCAGCTCGTCAAACAGGGGTAACGAGCAGTACTTC.

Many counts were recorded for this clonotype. CDR3 bases: TGTGCCAGTAGTCCCCTGGGGGGACAGATAAAAGCTTTCTTT. Its protein product is CASSPLGGQIKAFF. The J gene is TRBJ1-1, the V gene TRBV19; 7 nucleotides line up with TRBD1. V gave up 5 bases and J gave up 9 bases; unmatched junction bases: 12. The CDR3 has 14 residues. CDR1 LNHDA and CDR2 SQIVND come from the germline V gene (reference sequence).

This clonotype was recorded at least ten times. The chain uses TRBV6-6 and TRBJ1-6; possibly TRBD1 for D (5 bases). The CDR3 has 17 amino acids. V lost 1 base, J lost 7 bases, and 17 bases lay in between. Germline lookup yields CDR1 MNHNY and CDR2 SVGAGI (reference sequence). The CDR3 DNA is TGTGCCAGCAGTTACTATTCGGTCGGGGGTGGGAATTCACCCCTCCACTTT. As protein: CASSYYSVGGGNSPLHF.

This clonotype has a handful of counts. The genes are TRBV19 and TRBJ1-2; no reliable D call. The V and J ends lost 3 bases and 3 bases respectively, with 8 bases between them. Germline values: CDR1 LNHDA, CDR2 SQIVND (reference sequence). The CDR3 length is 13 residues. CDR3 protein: CASSMGGYYGYTF. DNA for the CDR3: TGTGCCAGTAGTATGGGAGGGTACTATGGCTACACCTTC.

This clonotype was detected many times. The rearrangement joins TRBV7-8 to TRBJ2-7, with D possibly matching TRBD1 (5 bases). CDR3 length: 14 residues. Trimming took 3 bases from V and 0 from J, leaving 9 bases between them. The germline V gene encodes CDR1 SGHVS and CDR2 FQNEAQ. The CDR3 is CASSFDRNSYEQYF. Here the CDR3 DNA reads TGTGCCAGCAGCTTCGACAGAAACTCCTACGAGCAGTACTTC.

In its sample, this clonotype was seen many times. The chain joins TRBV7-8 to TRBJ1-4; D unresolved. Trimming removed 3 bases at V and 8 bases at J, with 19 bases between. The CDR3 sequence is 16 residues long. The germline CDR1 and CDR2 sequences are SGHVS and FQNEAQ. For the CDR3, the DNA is TGTGCCAGCAGCTTTCGACTGGACTCCCCTAGGGAAAAACTGTTTTTT. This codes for CASSFRLDSPREKLFF. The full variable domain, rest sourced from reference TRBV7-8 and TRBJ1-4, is GAGVSQSPRYKVAKRGQDVALRCDPISGHVSLFWYQQALGQGPEFLTYFQNEAQLDKSGLPSDRFFAERPEGSVSTLKIQRTQQEDSAVYLCASSFRLDSPREKLFFGSGTQLSVL.

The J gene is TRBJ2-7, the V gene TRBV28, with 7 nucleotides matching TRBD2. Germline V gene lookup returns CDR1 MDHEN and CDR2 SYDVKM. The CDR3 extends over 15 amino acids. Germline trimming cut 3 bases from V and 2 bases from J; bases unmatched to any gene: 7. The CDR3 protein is CASSFPGSGAYEQYF. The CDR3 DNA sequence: TGTGCCAGCAGTTTCCCCGGAAGCGGGGCCTACGAGCAGTACTTC.

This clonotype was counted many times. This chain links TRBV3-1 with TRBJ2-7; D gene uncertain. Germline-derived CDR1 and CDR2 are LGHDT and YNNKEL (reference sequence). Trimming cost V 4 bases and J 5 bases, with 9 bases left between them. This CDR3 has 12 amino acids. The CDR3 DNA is TGTGCCAGCAGCCCCGCTGGGAACGAGCAGTACTTC. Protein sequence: CASSPAGNEQYF.

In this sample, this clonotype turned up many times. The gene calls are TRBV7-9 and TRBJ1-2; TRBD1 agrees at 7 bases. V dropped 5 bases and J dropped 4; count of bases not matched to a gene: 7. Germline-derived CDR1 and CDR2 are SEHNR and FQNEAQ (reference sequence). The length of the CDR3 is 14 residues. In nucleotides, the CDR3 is TGTGCCAGCAGCCCCGGGACAGCTCTCTATGGCTACACCTTC. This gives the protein CASSPGTALYGYTF.

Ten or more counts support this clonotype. The CDR3 coding sequence is TGTGCCAGCAGTGAACCCCCTCTTGGGTCCGGGGCCAACGTCCTGACTTTC. This gives the protein CASSEPPLGSGANVLTF. V is TRBV25-1 and J is TRBJ2-6; the D is unclear. V lost 2 bases to trimming and J lost 4 bases, with 15 bases between them. The CDR3 totals 17 residues. Per germline, CDR1 MGHDK and CDR2 SYGVNS.

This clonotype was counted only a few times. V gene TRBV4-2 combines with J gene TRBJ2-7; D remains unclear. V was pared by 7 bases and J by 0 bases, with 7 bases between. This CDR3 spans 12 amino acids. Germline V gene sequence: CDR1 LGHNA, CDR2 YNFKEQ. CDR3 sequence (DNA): TGTGCCAGCATGACGGACTCCTACGAGCAGTACTTC. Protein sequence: CASMTDSYEQYF.

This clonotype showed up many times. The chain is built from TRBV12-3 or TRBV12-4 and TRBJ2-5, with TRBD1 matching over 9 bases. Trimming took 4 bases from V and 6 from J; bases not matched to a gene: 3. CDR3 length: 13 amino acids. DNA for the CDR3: TGTGCCAGCAGTTACGGACAGGGGAAGACCCAGTACTTC. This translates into CASSYGQGKTQYF.

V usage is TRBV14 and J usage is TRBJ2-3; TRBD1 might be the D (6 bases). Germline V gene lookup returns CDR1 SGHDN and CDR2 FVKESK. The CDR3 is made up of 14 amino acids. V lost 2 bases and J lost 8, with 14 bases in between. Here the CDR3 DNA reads TGTGCCAGCAGCCAACTTATCCAGGGGCCTACGCAGTATTTT. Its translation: CASSQLIQGPTQYF. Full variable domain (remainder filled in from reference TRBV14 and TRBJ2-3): EAGVTQFPSHSVIEKGQTVTLRCDPISGHDNLYWYRRVMGKEIKFLLHFVKESKQDESGMPNNRFLAERTGGTYSTLKVQPAELEDSGVYFCASSQLIQGPTQYFGPGTRLTVL.

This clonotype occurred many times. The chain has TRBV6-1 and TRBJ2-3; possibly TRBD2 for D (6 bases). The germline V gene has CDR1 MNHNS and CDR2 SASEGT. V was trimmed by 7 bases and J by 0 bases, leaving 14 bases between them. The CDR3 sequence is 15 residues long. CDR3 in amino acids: CASILGRTSTDTQYF. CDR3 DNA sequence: TGTGCCAGCATTCTAGGGAGGACGAGCACAGATACGCAGTATTTT.

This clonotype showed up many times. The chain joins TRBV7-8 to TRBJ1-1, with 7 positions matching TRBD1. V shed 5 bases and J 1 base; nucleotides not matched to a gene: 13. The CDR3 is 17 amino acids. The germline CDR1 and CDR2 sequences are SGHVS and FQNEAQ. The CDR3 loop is CASSPKTGFGGNTEAFF. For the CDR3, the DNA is TGTGCCAGCAGCCCCAAGACAGGGTTTGGGGGGAACACTGAAGCTTTCTTT.

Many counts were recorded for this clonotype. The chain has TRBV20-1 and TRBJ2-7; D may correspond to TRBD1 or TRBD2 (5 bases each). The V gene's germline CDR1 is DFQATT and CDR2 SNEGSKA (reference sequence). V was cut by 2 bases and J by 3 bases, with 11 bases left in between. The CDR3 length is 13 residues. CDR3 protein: CSARRGANYEQYF. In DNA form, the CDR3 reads TGCAGTGCTAGAAGAGGGGCGAACTACGAGCAGTACTTC.

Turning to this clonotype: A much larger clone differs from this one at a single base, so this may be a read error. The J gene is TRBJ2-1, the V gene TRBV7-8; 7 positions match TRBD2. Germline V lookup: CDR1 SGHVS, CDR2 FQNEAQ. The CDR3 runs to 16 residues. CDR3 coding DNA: TGTGCCAGCAGCTCCGAAGCGGGAAGCTCCCACAATGAGCAGTTCTTC. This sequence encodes CASSSEAGSSHNEQFF.